A single sample is the source of the 26 T cell receptor beta chains below, sequenced in a study of T cell repertoires in cytomegalovirus infection. Each CDR3 protein gets one entry after TCRdb re-called the reads with MiXCR. The sample includes about 180,000 distinct CDR3 sequences, roughly a sixth of them seen just once. The sample comprised CD8+ T cells from PBMCs. The receptors derive from a human donor in good health (CMV status not recorded). Some clones in this sample may be carry-over from other donors' samples.

On this clonotype itself: The CDR3 end shows no conserved phenylalanine or tryptophan, and so a read error is likely. The CDR3 DNA is TGTGCCATCAGGACCACAGGGGCTCCTAGGAATGAGCAGTTCTTA. It specifies CAIRTTGAPRNEQFL. The chain uses TRBV10-3 and TRBJ2-1, with 7 bases aligning to TRBD1. The length of the CDR3 is 15 residues. CDR1 and CDR2 from the germline V gene are ENHRY and SYGVKD. The J segment lost 7 bases and the V segment lost 6 bases, leaving 12 bases of the junction unmatched.

This clonotype has a handful of counts. This sequence joins TRBV28 and TRBJ2-3, with D perhaps TRBD1 (6 bases). The CDR3 has 15 amino acids. The germline V gene encodes CDR1 MDHEN and CDR2 SYDVKM. V dropped 3 bases and J dropped 2 bases, with 12 bases sitting between them. CDR3 DNA: TGTGCCAGCAGTTTGTGGACAGAAGCCACAGATACGCAGTATTTT. Protein: CASSLWTEATDTQYF.

The gene calls are TRBV27 and TRBJ2-7; 7 bases are a match to TRBD2. This CDR3 spans 13 amino acids. With 7 bases clipped from V and 0 bases from J, the junction kept 3 bases outside the gene matches. The germline gives CDR1 MNHEY, CDR2 SMNVEV (reference sequence). The CDR3 is CASIGGSSYEQYF. For the CDR3, the DNA is TGTGCCAGCATCGGCGGGAGCTCCTACGAGCAGTACTTC.

The chain couples TRBV7-6 to TRBJ1-2; no clear D gene. Trimming took off 5 bases at V and 8 bases at J, with 24 bases between the two ends. The CDR3 sequence is 16 residues long. Germline loops: CDR1 SGHVS, CDR2 FNYEAQ. The CDR3 DNA reads as TGTGCCAGCAGCCCCTATCGAGAGGCCTTCTCTCAGGGCTACACCTTC. This translates into CASSPYREAFSQGYTF.

This clonotype was seen only a few times. The gene calls are TRBV7-2 and TRBJ2-5, with D unresolved. In germline, CDR1 is SGHTA, CDR2 FQGNSA. The V and J ends lost 1 base and 2 bases respectively, with 8 bases between them. The CDR3 contains 14 residues. CDR3 coding DNA: TGTGCCAGCAGCTTAGTCCCAGCTCAAGAGACCCAGTACTTC. Encoded protein: CASSLVPAQETQYF.

This clonotype came up a few times. The CDR3 DNA sequence: TGTGCCAGCAGACCTCCTAGCGCGGTCGACAATGAGCAGTTCTTC. Translated: CASRPPSAVDNEQFF. J is TRBJ2-1 and V is TRBV12-3 or TRBV12-4; tentatively, D is TRBD2 (6 bases). V lost 6 bases, J lost 5 bases, and 17 bases lay in between. This CDR3 is built from 15 residues.

On this clonotype itself: One end of the junction fails to match germline, which may point to a read error. The chain links TRBV12-3 or TRBV12-4 to TRBJ2-3, with 7 bases aligning to TRBD1. This CDR3 has 13 residues. The chain's CDR3 is CVSSLGGTDTQYF. The DNA of the CDR3 is TGTGTCAGCAGTTTAGGGGGCACGGATACGCAGTATTTT.

V usage is TRBV25-1 and J usage is TRBJ1-4; D call uncertain. V lost 0 bases and J 5 bases, leaving 4 bases between the germline ends. CDR3 length: 13 residues. Germline assignment: CDR1 MGHDK and CDR2 SYGVNS. The DNA for the CDR3 is TGTGCCAGCAGTGAATACTTGAATGAAAAACTGTTTTTT. Its translation: CASSEYLNEKLFF.

With respect to this clonotype: In this CDR3 the conserved last residue, phenylalanine or tryptophan, is missing, so a read error is likely. The limits of the CDR3 on the DNA are not certain, so only TCRdb's listed CDR3 is given. The chain employs TRBV7-3 and TRBJ2-1; the table assigns TRBD2, which was not confirmed against the DNA. The CDR3 comprises 14 residues, both ends counted. Per the germline V gene, CDR1 is SGHTA and CDR2 is FQGTGA. CDR3: CASSFGIGTAGPVL.

The chain links TRBV15 to TRBJ1-1; TRBD1 aligns across 9 bases. The CDR3 is 17 residues long. The trim removed 1 base at V and 4 bases at J, leaving 10 bases unmatched. Germline CDR1 reads LNHNV; CDR2 reads YYDKDF (reference sequence). The CDR3 protein is CATSRVPGQGRRTEAFF. The CDR3 DNA reads TGTGCCACCAGCAGAGTCCCGGGACAGGGCCGGCGCACTGAAGCTTTCTTT.

This clonotype was counted between two and nine times. The J gene is TRBJ2-5, the V gene TRBV7-9; the D gene is possibly TRBD1 (5 bases). From germline, CDR1 is SEHNR and CDR2 FQNEAQ (reference sequence). The CDR3 contains 14 residues. Trimming removed 4 bases from V and 5 bases from J, with 14 bases in between. Here the CDR3 reads CASSSTEEMETQYF. In nucleotides, the CDR3 is TGTGCCAGCAGCTCGACAGAGGAGATGGAGACCCAGTACTTC. Combining the CDR3 with reference TRBV7-9 and TRBJ2-5 gives the whole variable domain DTGVSQNPRHKITKRGQNVTFRCDPISEHNRLYWYRQTLGQGPEFLTYFQNEAQLEKSRLLSDRFSAERPKGSFSTLEIQRTEQGDSAMYLCASSSTEEMETQYFGPGTRLLVL.

This clonotype was seen only a few times. The chain is built from TRBV7-9 and TRBJ2-1; D is unresolved. CDR1 and CDR2 from the germline V gene are SEHNR and FQNEAQ (reference sequence). V shed 4 bases and J shed 6 bases, with 13 bases lying between them. This CDR3 is built from 14 residues. The CDR3 coding sequence is TGTGCCAGCAGCTCCCCGGATGTTGGCAATGAGCAGTTCTTC. Protein: CASSSPDVGNEQFF.

The genes are TRBV7-9 and TRBJ2-7; D not resolved. The germline V gene has CDR1 SEHNR and CDR2 FQNEAQ (reference sequence). Trimming left V 5 bases short and J 5 bases short, with 7 bases between. CDR3 length: 11 residues. Written as DNA, the CDR3 is TGTGCCAGCAGCCCCGGTAACGAGCAGTACTTC. As protein: CASSPGNEQYF.

This chain links TRBV5-1 with TRBJ2-7, with D unresolved. V lost 0 bases to trimming and J lost 1 base, with 11 bases between them. Germline V gene lookup returns CDR1 SGHRS and CDR2 YFSETQ. This CDR3 comprises 15 residues. CDR3 loop: CASSLGRHLSYEQYF. The DNA of the CDR3 is TGCGCCAGCAGCTTGGGACGGCACCTTTCCTACGAGCAGTACTTC.

This clonotype was picked up a small number of times. The chain is built from TRBV7-6 and TRBJ1-2, with D perhaps matching TRBD1 (6 bases). The V gene lost 5 bases and the J gene lost 2 bases, with 9 bases spanning the gap. Germline V gene sequence: CDR1 SGHVS, CDR2 FNYEAQ. This CDR3 has 13 amino acids. Here the CDR3 reads CASSGDTNYGYTF. CDR3 nucleotide sequence: TGTGCCAGCAGCGGGGACACAAACTATGGCTACACCTTC.

This clonotype was counted a few times. The chain joins TRBV7-2 to TRBJ2-7, with D possibly TRBD2 on 6 matching bases. Trimming removed 1 base at V and 3 bases at J, with 10 bases between. Germline V CDR1 and CDR2: SGHTA, FQGNSA. This CDR3 has 14 residues. CDR3 in DNA: TGTGCCAGCAGCTTAGGCGCCGGGGGCTACGAGCAGTACTTC. This codes for CASSLGAGGYEQYF.

This clonotype was picked up a small number of times. The chain links TRBV5-1 to TRBJ2-1, with D possibly being TRBD1 (5 bases). The CDR3 is made up of 14 amino acids. The V gene lost 0 bases and the J gene lost 4 bases, with 8 bases spanning the gap. Looked up from germline, CDR1 is SGHRS and CDR2 is YFSETQ. CDR3 in DNA: TGCGCCAGCAGCTTGGGGACATCTTACAATGAGCAGTTCTTC. Its protein product is CASSLGTSYNEQFF.

V usage is TRBV11-2 and J usage is TRBJ1-2; D might be TRBD1 (5 bases). The CDR3 totals 14 residues. CDR1 and CDR2 from the germline V gene are SGHAT and FQNNGV. V lost 2 bases to trimming and J lost 4 bases, with 11 bases between them. The CDR3 sequence: CASSLRDGVYGYTF. The CDR3 coding sequence is TGTGCCAGCAGCTTAAGGGACGGAGTCTATGGCTACACCTTC. Supplemented by reference TRBV11-2 and TRBJ1-2, the full variable domain reads EAGVAQSPRYKIIEKRQSVAFWCNPISGHATLYWYQQILGQGPKLLIQFQNNGVVDDSQLPKDRFSAERLKGVDSTLKIQPAKLEDSAVYLCASSLRDGVYGYTFGSGTRLTVV.

The chain employs TRBV2 and TRBJ1-1; TRBD1 is a possible D gene (5 bases). Per the germline V gene, CDR1 is SNHLY and CDR2 is FYNNEI. V lost 4 bases, J lost 1 base, and 10 bases lay in between. This CDR3 is 14 amino acids long. CDR3 amino acids: CASSVRTPNTEAFF. The CDR3 DNA sequence: TGTGCCAGCAGTGTAAGGACACCGAACACTGAAGCTTTCTTT.

This clonotype was seen only a few times. The chain uses TRBV12-3 or TRBV12-4 and TRBJ2-7; D may be TRBD1 (6 bases). Trimming left V 5 bases short and J 8 bases short, with 22 bases between. The CDR3 consists of 15 residues. CDR3: CASSPRRSGVPKQYF. In DNA, the CDR3 is TGTGCCAGCAGTCCCCGAAGGTCAGGGGTACCCAAGCAGTACTTC.

Many counts were recorded for this clonotype. The rearrangement uses TRBV4-1 and TRBJ1-5, with D possibly being TRBD1 (5 bases). Germline CDR1 reads MGHRA; CDR2 reads YSYEKL. V dropped 1 base and J dropped 6 bases, with 10 bases sitting between them. The CDR3 has 14 residues. CDR3 protein: CASSQVQGSQPQHF. The DNA for the CDR3 is TGCGCCAGCAGCCAAGTGCAGGGTAGTCAGCCCCAGCATTTT.

This sequence joins TRBV2 and TRBJ2-3; 9 nucleotides match TRBD1. This CDR3 region has 15 residues. The V gene's germline CDR1 is SNHLY and CDR2 FYNNEI. The V gene end was trimmed by 3 bases and the J gene end by 2 bases; junction bases not matched to a gene: 3. As DNA, the CDR3 is TGTGCCAGCAGTGAGACAGGGGGATACACAGATACGCAGTATTTT. This codes for CASSETGGYTDTQYF. Combining the CDR3 with reference TRBV2 and TRBJ2-3 gives the whole variable domain EPEVTQTPSHQVTQMGQEVILRCVPISNHLYFYWYRQILGQKVEFLVSFYNNEISEKSEIFDDQFSVERPDGSNFTLKIRSTKLEDSAMYFCASSETGGYTDTQYFGPGTRLTVL.

This clonotype has just a few counts. The chain links TRBV20-1 to TRBJ2-3, with D perhaps matching TRBD1 (6 bases). Germline values: CDR1 DFQATT, CDR2 SNEGSKA (reference sequence). The CDR3 is 15 residues long. Trimming took 2 bases from V and 4 from J, leaving 16 bases between them. CDR3: CSARPGTPTADTQYF. DNA of the CDR3: TGCAGTGCTAGACCCGGGACACCGACGGCAGATACGCAGTATTTT.

This clonotype came up a few times. The rearrangement joins TRBV6-2 or TRBV6-3 to TRBJ2-2; TRBD2 aligns across 9 bases. After removal of 6 bases from V and 6 bases from J, the junction contained 11 bases not matched to a gene. The CDR3 is made up of 16 amino acids. CDR1 is MNHEY, CDR2 SVGEGT, per germline. The CDR3 is CASRLPGTSNPGELFF. In nucleotides, the CDR3 is TGTGCCAGCAGACTCCCCGGGACTAGCAACCCCGGGGAGCTGTTTTTT.

The table lists this clonotype with a few counts. The V and J genes are TRBV5-6 and TRBJ2-7, with TRBD1 matching over 10 bases. This CDR3 is 14 amino acids long. Germline CDR1 SGHDT, CDR2 YYEEEE. V lost 4 bases, J lost 3 bases, and 4 bases stayed unmatched. CDR3 in amino acids: CASSTGQGGYEQYF. The CDR3 DNA reads as TGTGCCAGCAGCACCGGACAGGGGGGCTACGAGCAGTACTTC.

The chain links TRBV28 to TRBJ1-3; D possibly corresponds to TRBD1 (6 bases). Germline CDR1 and CDR2: MDHEN and SYDVKM. This CDR3 is built from 14 residues. V was pared by 5 bases and J by 0 bases, with 8 bases between. The DNA of the CDR3 is TGTGCCAGCAGTGTACAGGGCTCTGGAAACACCATATATTTT. Protein sequence: CASSVQGSGNTIYF.